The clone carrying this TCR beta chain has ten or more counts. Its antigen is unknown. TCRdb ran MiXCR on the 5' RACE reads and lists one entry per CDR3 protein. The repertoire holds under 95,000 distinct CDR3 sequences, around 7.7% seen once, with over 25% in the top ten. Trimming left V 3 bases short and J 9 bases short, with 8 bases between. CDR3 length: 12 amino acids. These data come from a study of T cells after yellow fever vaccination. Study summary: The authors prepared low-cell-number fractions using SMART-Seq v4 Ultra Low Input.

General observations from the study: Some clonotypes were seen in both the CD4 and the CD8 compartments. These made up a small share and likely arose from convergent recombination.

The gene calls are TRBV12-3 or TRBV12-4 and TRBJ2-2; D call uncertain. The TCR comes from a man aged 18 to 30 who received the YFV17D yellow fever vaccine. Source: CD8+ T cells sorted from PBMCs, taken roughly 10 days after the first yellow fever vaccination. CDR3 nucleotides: TGTGCCAGCAGTTTGGGTGTGTGGGAGCTGTTTTTT. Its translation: CASSLGVWELFF.